The present T cell receptor (beta chain) was sequenced within a study of OX40 agonist ivuxolimab in advanced cancers. Study-wide background: Dose-escalation cases comprised hepatocellular carcinoma, melanoma, renal cell or head and neck cancer. Notes on the study in general: CD8+ T cells were the subset that, on average, had more expanded clones than CD4+. Still undetermined is the antigen specificity of the expanded peripheral T cells.

Note on this clone: The antigen is undetermined.

Sequencing used immunoSEQ multiplex PCR; TCRdb keeps in-frame clones, though not all of them. Here the sample spans under 35,000 clones, roughly 80% being singletons. V lost 1 base, J lost 5 bases, and 8 bases stayed unmatched. The CDR3 runs 15 residues. The germline V gene encodes CDR1 SGHKS and CDR2 YYEKEE (reference sequence). The TCR originated in an adult with an advanced solid tumor such as melanoma, head and neck, liver or kidney cancer. The sequencing used CD4+ or CD8+ T cells sorted from blood, collected in a trial of the OX40 agonist ivuxolimab. The chain is built from TRBV5-5 and TRBJ2-7, with 8 bases fitting TRBD1. The CDR3 sequence: CASSLLSGTGDEQYF. For the CDR3, the DNA is TGTGCCAGCAGCTTGTTATCCGGGACAGGCGACGAGCAGTACTTC. The complete variable domain, with remaining parts taken from reference TRBV5-5 and TRBJ2-7, reads DAGVTQSPTHLIKTRGQQVTLRCSPISGHKSVSWYQQVLGQGPQFIFQYYEKEERGRGNFPDRFSARQFPNYSSELNVNALLLGDSALYLCASSLLSGTGDEQYFGPGTRLTVT.